This entry lists 5 T cell receptor beta chains sequenced from one sample in a study of T-cell reconstitution after alpha-beta-depleted transplantation in children (dated by TCRdb to the mid-2010s). Library construction relied on PCR. The listed sequencing device is Illumina HiSeq 2500. TCR libraries were prepared with molecular barcoding, using unique molecular identifiers to normalize TCRbeta repertoire quantification. TCRdb reran the public reads through fastp at Q25 and MiXCR, keeping productive beta chains. Rows with one shared CDR3 protein collapse into an entry with the most common genes and DNA. A total of a few hundred thousand distinct CDR3 sequences appear in this sample, more than 10% of them only once. Over 3.5% of the sample lies in the top ten. The specimen comprised PBMCs, sampled from the stem cell graft. These receptors all stem from a human donor who donated a stem cell graft to a child with Fanconi anemia.

The V gene is TRBV5-4, the J gene TRBJ2-1; D gene ambiguous. Looked up from germline, CDR1 is SGHNT and CDR2 is YYREEE (reference sequence). V was cut by 2 bases and J by 5 bases, with 14 bases left in between. CDR3 length equals 15 residues. As DNA, the CDR3 is TGTGCCAGCAGCTTTAGGGAAACTATTAACAATGAGCAGTTCTTC. Translating it yields CASSFRETINNEQFF.

The CDR3 loop reads CATRVGIGELFF. The CDR3 DNA reads TGTGCCACTAGAGTCGGTATCGGGGAGCTGTTTTTT. The rearrangement links TRBV6-1 to TRBJ2-2; no clear D. The V gene's germline CDR1 is MNHNS and CDR2 SASEGT. The CDR3 runs 12 residues. The V end was cut by 10 bases, the J end by 7 bases, with 13 bases between.

This clonotype was detected only a few times. V is TRBV15 and J is TRBJ2-7, with 7 bases aligning to TRBD1. The CDR3 runs to 16 residues. In germline, CDR1 is LNHNV, CDR2 YYDKDF (reference sequence). The V and J ends lost 3 bases and 2 bases, in that order; junction bases with no gene match: 10. The CDR3 here is CATSRHRWDSPYEQYV. The CDR3 region has the DNA TGTGCCACCAGCAGGCATAGATGGGACAGCCCCTACGAGCAGTACGTC.

This chain links TRBV29-1 with TRBJ1-2; D may be TRBD1 (6 bases). V lost 2 bases and J 6 bases, leaving 10 bases between the germline ends. Germline-derived CDR1 and CDR2 are SQVTM and ANQGSEA. The CDR3 has 12 residues. CDR3 nucleotides: TGCAGCGTTGAATTGGCAGGGGATGGCTACACCTTC. Amino acid sequence: CSVELAGDGYTF.

The V call is TRBV11-2, the J call TRBJ1-1, with D unresolved. V lost 0 bases and J 2 bases, leaving 13 bases between the germline ends. In germline, CDR1 is SGHAT, CDR2 FQNNGV. CDR3 size: 16 residues. The CDR3 bases are TGTGCCAGCAGCTTAGATACAGTCGCCAGAAACACTGAAGCTTTCTTT. As protein: CASSLDTVARNTEAFF.